A single sample is the source of the 23 T cell receptor beta chains below, sequenced in a study of long-term antiretroviral therapy in people with HIV. Version v3.0 of the immunoSEQ assay was performed at survey level. Libraries were prepared by immunoSEQ multiplex PCR; TCRdb keeps only in-frame clonotypes and omits some of them. The profile shows 25,000 to 35,000 clones, roughly 87% of them singletons. The sample consisted of unsorted PBMCs, taken 2 years after starting antiretroviral therapy. The receptors here all came from a man aged 45-60 years with HIV.

CDR3 sequence reads: CASSQEALAGYYEQYF. CDR3 nucleotides: TGCGCCAGCAGCCAAGAGGCGCTAGCGGGGTACTACGAGCAGTACTTC. This chain joins TRBV4-3 and TRBJ2-7; 9 bases match TRBD2. The CDR3 spans 16 residues. With V trimmed by 0 bases and J by 3 bases, 6 bases remained unmatched. The germline V gene has CDR1 LGHNA and CDR2 YSLEER.

The chain carries TRBV28 and TRBJ1-3; the D gene is possibly TRBD1 (6 bases). The germline CDR1 and CDR2 sequences are MDHEN and SYDVKM. The length of the CDR3 is 13 residues. The ends were cut back, 5 bases at V and 6 bases at J, with 11 bases in the middle. The DNA for the CDR3 is TGTGCCAGCAGTACAGGGATACCAAACACCATATATTTT. It specifies CASSTGIPNTIYF.

The chain carries TRBV7-9 and TRBJ2-6; D may match TRBD1 or TRBD2 (5 bases each). The CDR3 is 16 residues long. Per germline, CDR1 SEHNR and CDR2 FQNEAQ (reference sequence). V was clipped by 5 bases and J by 0 bases, with 11 bases between them. CDR3 in amino acids: CASSQGRASGANVLTF. The CDR3 DNA is TGTGCCAGCAGCCAGGGACGGGCCTCTGGGGCCAACGTCCTGACTTTC.

The CDR3 region is CASRIGRILNTEAFF. In DNA, the CDR3 is TGTGCCAGCAGAATAGGACGGATTTTGAACACTGAAGCTTTCTTT. The chain uses TRBV7-2 and TRBJ1-1; D not certain. V was pared by 6 bases and J by 0 bases, with 14 bases between. This CDR3 spans 15 amino acids. Germline values: CDR1 SGHTA, CDR2 FQGNSA.

The J gene is TRBJ1-1, the V gene TRBV5-1, with D possibly being TRBD1 (5 bases). The germline V gene has CDR1 SGHRS and CDR2 YFSETQ. The CDR3 runs to 13 residues. V was shortened by 7 bases and J by 1 base, with 11 bases between the two germline ends. CDR3 coding DNA: TGCGCCAGCTGTACCGGGGGGAACACTGAAGCTTTCTTT. Translating it yields CASCTGGNTEAFF.

CDR3 residues: CAWSVLSGYNEQFF. In DNA form, the CDR3 reads TGTGCCTGGAGTGTACTTTCCGGCTACAATGAGCAGTTCTTC. The rearrangement joins TRBV30 to TRBJ2-1, with D uncertain. In germline, CDR1 is GTSNPN, CDR2 SVGIG (reference sequence). The V gene lost 0 bases and the J gene lost 3 bases, with 9 bases spanning the gap. The CDR3 has 14 residues.

The sample holds one count of this clone. The V gene is TRBV27, the J gene TRBJ2-1, with D perhaps TRBD2 (6 bases). From germline, CDR1 is MNHEY and CDR2 SMNVEV (reference sequence). Trimming stripped 11 bases from V and 6 bases from J, with 20 bases between. The CDR3 consists of 14 residues. CDR3 nucleotide sequence: TGTGCCGCGGGCTTCCCGGGACTTTTCAATGAGCAGTTCTTC. It encodes CAAGFPGLFNEQFF.

The chain employs TRBV7-2 and TRBJ2-5, with TRBD2 as a possible D gene (5 bases). V was cut by 5 bases and J by 2 bases, with 15 bases left in between. CDR3 length: 15 residues. Germline CDR1 is SGHTA and CDR2 is FQGNSA. CDR3 sequence reads: CASSRGAARQETQYF. The CDR3 DNA follows: TGTGCCAGCAGCCGGGGTGCAGCGCGTCAAGAGACCCAGTACTTC.

The V gene is TRBV18, the J gene TRBJ1-6; maybe TRBD1 (5 bases). Trimming shortened V by 3 bases and J by 6 bases, and 12 bases separated the two germline ends. The CDR3 contains 15 residues. The germline CDR1 and CDR2 sequences are KGHSH and LQKENI. CDR3 in amino acids: CASSPLRGFNSPLHF. CDR3 nucleotide sequence: TGTGCCAGCTCACCCCTGAGGGGTTTTAATTCACCCCTCCACTTT. Full variable domain (outside the CDR3, taken from reference TRBV18 and TRBJ1-6): NAGVMQNPRHLVRRRGQEARLRCSPMKGHSHVYWYRQLPEEGLKFMVYLQKENIIDESGMPKERFSAEFPKEGPSILRIQQVVRGDSAAYFCASSPLRGFNSPLHFGNGTRLTVT.

The chain carries TRBV4-1 and TRBJ1-1; tentative D call: TRBD1 (5 bases). The V and J ends lost 1 base and 4 bases respectively, with 7 bases between them. Germline V CDR1 and CDR2: MGHRA, YSYEKL. The CDR3 spans 13 residues. The chain's CDR3 is CASSQVGTTEAFF. The CDR3 coding sequence is TGCGCCAGCAGCCAAGTAGGGACCACTGAAGCTTTCTTT.

V usage is TRBV5-1 and J usage is TRBJ1-4; D call uncertain. Trimming left V 2 bases short and J 5 bases short, with 16 bases between. This CDR3 has 16 amino acids. CDR1 is SGHRS, CDR2 YFSETQ, per germline. The CDR3 DNA reads TGCGCCAGCAGCTTAAACCCGATGCAGTCGAATGAAAAACTGTTTTTT. It codes for CASSLNPMQSNEKLFF.

This chain connects TRBV27 to TRBJ1-2; TRBD1 matches at 7 bases. Germline-derived CDR1 and CDR2 are MNHEY and SMNVEV (reference sequence). There are 14 residues in the CDR3. V shed 4 bases and J 2 bases; nucleotides not matched to a gene: 4. CDR3 loop: CASSSLTGNYGYTF. The CDR3 DNA follows: TGTGCCAGCAGTTCCCTGACAGGGAACTATGGCTACACCTTC.

The V gene is TRBV18, the J gene TRBJ2-1; TRBD1 might be the D (5 bases). Trimming removed 0 bases at V and 4 bases at J, with 13 bases between. Germline V gene data show CDR1 as KGHSH and CDR2 as LQKENI. CDR3 length: 16 residues. In DNA form, the CDR3 reads TGTGCCAGCTCACCACCTCTATCCCAGGGTTACAATGAGCAGTTCTTC. As protein: CASSPPLSQGYNEQFF. Full variable domain (missing parts from reference TRBV18 and TRBJ2-1): NAGVMQNPRHLVRRRGQEARLRCSPMKGHSHVYWYRQLPEEGLKFMVYLQKENIIDESGMPKERFSAEFPKEGPSILRIQQVVRGDSAAYFCASSPPLSQGYNEQFFGPGTRLTVL.

This clone came up once. The chain combines TRBV5-1 with TRBJ2-5; 13 bases align to TRBD2. The CDR3 totals 18 residues. The V gene end was trimmed by 0 bases and the J gene end by 5 bases; junction bases not matched to a gene: 10. Per germline, CDR1 SGHRS and CDR2 YFSETQ. The CDR3 bases are TGCGCCAGCAGCTTGGCGGCCCGACTAGCGGGGGGACGGGAGACCCAGTACTTC. Its translation is CASSLAARLAGGRETQYF.

The V and J genes are TRBV9 and TRBJ1-2, with D possibly TRBD1 on 5 matching bases. Germline V gene sequence: CDR1 SGDLS, CDR2 YYNGEE. This CDR3 spans 16 amino acids. V was clipped by 5 bases and J by 3 bases, with 20 bases between them. The CDR3 nucleotides are TGTGCCAGCAGTAGACCCCCTGATTTGGGGGACTATGGCTACACCTTC. It codes for CASSRPPDLGDYGYTF.

The chain has TRBV7-9 and TRBJ2-7; either TRBD1 or TRBD2 may supply D (5 bases each). The ends were cut back, 5 bases at V and 3 bases at J, with 14 bases in the middle. Germline lookup yields CDR1 SEHNR and CDR2 FQNEAQ (reference sequence). The CDR3 is 14 amino acids. CDR3 bases: TGTGCCAGCAGCCTGGGACGGAGCCTCTACGAGCAGTACTTC. Protein: CASSLGRSLYEQYF.

V and J are TRBV27 and TRBJ2-7; D is unresolved. Per germline, CDR1 MNHEY and CDR2 SMNVEV (reference sequence). Trimming removed 0 bases from V and 3 bases from J, with 9 bases in between. This CDR3 spans 14 amino acids. The CDR3 region has the DNA TGTGCCAGCAGTTTATCAGGCCGAGGCTACGAGCAGTACTTC. Its protein product is CASSLSGRGYEQYF.

The chain links TRBV27 to TRBJ2-3; TRBD1 matches at 7 bases. The length of the CDR3 is 14 residues. Germline lookup yields CDR1 MNHEY and CDR2 SMNVEV (reference sequence). Trimming at V came to 6 bases and at J to 3 bases, leaving 6 bases not matched to a gene. The CDR3 protein is CASRHRQGTDTQYF. The CDR3 coding sequence is TGTGCCAGCAGACATCGACAGGGAACAGATACGCAGTATTTT.

The chain joins TRBV6-6 to TRBJ2-7; TRBD1 might be the D (5 bases). V was trimmed by 5 bases and J by 2 bases, leaving 16 bases between them. The CDR3 is 15 residues long. Germline CDR1 and CDR2: MNHNY and SVGAGI (reference sequence). The CDR3 DNA sequence: TGTGCCAGCAGTGGGGCCGGCAGCAAACCCTACGAGCAGTACTTC. It translates to CASSGAGSKPYEQYF.

The chain recombines TRBV28 with TRBJ1-1; D not resolved. This CDR3 is built from 14 residues. The V gene lost 5 bases and the J gene lost 0 bases, with 10 bases spanning the gap. Germline CDR1 reads MDHEN; CDR2 reads SYDVKM. CDR3 sequence: CASSGSRLNTEAFF. The CDR3 nucleotides are TGTGCCAGCAGTGGTAGCCGTTTGAACACTGAAGCTTTCTTT.

The V gene is TRBV5-4, the J gene TRBJ1-3, with TRBD1 as a possible D gene (6 bases). Germline V gives CDR1 SGHNT, CDR2 YYREEE (reference sequence). The CDR3 consists of 18 residues. Trimming took off 2 bases at V and 2 bases at J, with 20 bases between the two ends. The CDR3 nucleotides read TGTGCCAGCAGCTTCTTTCCTCCTGGGGGCACAACTGGAAACACCATATATTTT. Protein: CASSFFPPGGTTGNTIYF.

The chain employs TRBV6-1 and TRBJ1-6; no definite D call. This CDR3 comprises 11 residues. Per germline, CDR1 MNHNS and CDR2 SASEGT. The V gene lost 10 bases and the J gene lost 10 bases, with 11 bases spanning the gap. The CDR3 sequence is CATGPSSPLHF. The DNA of the CDR3 is TGTGCCACCGGACCGAGCTCACCCCTCCACTTT.

The chain links TRBV10-3 to TRBJ1-1; 7 bases agree with TRBD1. V shed 9 bases, J shed 8 bases, and the junction held 15 bases outside the gene matches. Germline CDR1 ENHRY, CDR2 SYGVKD. This CDR3 is built from 14 residues. The CDR3 DNA sequence: TGTGCCATGTCCCGGGACAGAACTAACCCAGAAGCTTTCTTT. It codes for CAMSRDRTNPEAFF.